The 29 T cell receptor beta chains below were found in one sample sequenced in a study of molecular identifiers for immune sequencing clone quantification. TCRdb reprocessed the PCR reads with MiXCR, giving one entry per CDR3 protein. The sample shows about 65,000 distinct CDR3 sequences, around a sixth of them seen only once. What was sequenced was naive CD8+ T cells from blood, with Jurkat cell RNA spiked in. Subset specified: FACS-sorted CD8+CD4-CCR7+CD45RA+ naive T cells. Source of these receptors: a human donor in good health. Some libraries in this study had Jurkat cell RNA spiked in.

The CDR3 here is CASSSLRILSYEQYF. The CDR3 coding sequence is TGTGCCAGCAGCTCACTGCGCATCCTCTCCTACGAGCAGTACTTC. The chain recombines TRBV13 with TRBJ2-7, with D uncertain. The germline CDR1 and CDR2 sequences are PRHDT and FYEKMQ (reference sequence). The CDR3 length is 15 residues. The V and J ends lost 4 bases and 0 bases respectively, with 13 bases between them. Using reference TRBV13 and TRBJ2-7 for the parts outside the CDR3, the full variable domain is AAGVIQSPRHLIKEKRETATLKCYPIPRHDTVYWYQQGPGQDPQFLISFYEKMQSDKGSIPDRFSAQQFSDYHSELNMSSLELGDSALYFCASSSLRILSYEQYFGPGTRLTVT.

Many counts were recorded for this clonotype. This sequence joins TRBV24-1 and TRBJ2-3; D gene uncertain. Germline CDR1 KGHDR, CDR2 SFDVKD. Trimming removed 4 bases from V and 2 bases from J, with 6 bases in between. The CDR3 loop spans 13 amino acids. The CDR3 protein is CATSDQDTDTQYF. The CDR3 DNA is TGTGCCACCAGTGACCAAGACACAGATACGCAGTATTTT.

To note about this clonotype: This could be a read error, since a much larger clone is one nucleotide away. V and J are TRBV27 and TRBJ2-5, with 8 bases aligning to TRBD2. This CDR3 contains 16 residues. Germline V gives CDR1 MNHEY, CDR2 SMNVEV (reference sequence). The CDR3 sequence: CASSIGAGVLQETQCF. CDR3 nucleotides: TGTGCCAGCAGTATAGGAGCGGGAGTCCTCCAAGAGACCCAGTGCTTC.

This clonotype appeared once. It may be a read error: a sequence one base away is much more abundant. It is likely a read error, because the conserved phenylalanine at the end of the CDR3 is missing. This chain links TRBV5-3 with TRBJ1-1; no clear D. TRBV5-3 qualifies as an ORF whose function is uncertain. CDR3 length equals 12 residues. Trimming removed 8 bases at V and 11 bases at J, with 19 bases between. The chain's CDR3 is CASRTPTEEAFL. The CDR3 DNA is TGTGCCAGCAGAACACCGACTGAAGAGGCTTTCCTT.

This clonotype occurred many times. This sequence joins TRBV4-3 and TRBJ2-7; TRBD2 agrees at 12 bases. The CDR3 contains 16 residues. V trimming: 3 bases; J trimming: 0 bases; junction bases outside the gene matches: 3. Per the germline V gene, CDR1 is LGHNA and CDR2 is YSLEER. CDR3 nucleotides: TGCGCCAGCAGCCAGGGGACTAGCGGGTCCTCCTACGAGCAGTACTTC. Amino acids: CASSQGTSGSSYEQYF.

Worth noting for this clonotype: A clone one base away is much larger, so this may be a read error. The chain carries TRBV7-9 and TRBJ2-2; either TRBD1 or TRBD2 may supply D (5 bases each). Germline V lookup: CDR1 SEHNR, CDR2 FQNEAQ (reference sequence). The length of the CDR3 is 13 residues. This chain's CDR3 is CASPGQNTGELLF. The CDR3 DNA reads TGTGCCTCACCGGGGCAGAACACCGGGGAGCTGCTTTTT.

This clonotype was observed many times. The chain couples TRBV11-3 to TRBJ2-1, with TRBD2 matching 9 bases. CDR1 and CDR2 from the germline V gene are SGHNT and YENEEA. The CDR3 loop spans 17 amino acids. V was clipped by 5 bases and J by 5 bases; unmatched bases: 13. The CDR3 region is CASSPRVRTSENNEQFF. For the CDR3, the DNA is TGTGCCAGCAGCCCAAGAGTCAGGACTAGCGAGAACAATGAGCAGTTCTTC.

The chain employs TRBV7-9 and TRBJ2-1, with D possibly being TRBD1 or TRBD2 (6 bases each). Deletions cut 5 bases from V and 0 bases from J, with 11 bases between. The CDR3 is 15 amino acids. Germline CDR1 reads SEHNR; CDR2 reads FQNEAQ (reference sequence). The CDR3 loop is CASSARGPSYNEQFF. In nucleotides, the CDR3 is TGTGCCAGCAGCGCACGGGGGCCCTCCTACAATGAGCAGTTCTTC.

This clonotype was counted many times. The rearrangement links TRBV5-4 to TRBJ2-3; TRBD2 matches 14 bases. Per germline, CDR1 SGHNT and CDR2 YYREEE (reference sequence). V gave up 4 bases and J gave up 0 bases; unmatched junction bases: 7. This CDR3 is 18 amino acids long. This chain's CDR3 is CASSHGLAGGGSTDTQYF. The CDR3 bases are TGTGCCAGCAGCCACGGACTAGCGGGAGGAGGAAGCACAGATACGCAGTATTTT.

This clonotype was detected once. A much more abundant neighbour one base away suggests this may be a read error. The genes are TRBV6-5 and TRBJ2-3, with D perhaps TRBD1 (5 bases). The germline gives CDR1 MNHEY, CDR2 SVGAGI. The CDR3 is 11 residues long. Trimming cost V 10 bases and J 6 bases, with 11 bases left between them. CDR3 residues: CAILPGDTQYF. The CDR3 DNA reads TGTGCCATTCTGCCAGGGGATACGCAGTATTTT.

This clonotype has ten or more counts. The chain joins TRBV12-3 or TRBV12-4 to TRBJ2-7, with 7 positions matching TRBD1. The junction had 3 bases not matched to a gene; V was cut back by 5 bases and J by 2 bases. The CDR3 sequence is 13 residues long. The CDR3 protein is CASSAGQAYEQYF. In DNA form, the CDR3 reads TGTGCCAGCAGTGCAGGACAGGCCTACGAGCAGTACTTC.

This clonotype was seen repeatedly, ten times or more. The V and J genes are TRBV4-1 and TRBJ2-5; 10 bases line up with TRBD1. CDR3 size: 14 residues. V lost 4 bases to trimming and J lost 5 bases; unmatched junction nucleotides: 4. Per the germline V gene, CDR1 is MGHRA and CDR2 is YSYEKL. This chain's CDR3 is CASSRGTGVETQYF. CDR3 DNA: TGCGCCAGCAGCCGCGGGACAGGGGTCGAGACCCAGTACTTC.

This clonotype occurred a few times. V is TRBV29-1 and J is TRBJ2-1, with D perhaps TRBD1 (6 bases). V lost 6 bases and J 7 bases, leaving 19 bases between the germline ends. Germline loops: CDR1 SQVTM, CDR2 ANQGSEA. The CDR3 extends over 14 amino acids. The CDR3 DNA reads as TGCAGCGTCATACAGGGTTACCCTACAAATGAGCAGTTCTTC. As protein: CSVIQGYPTNEQFF.

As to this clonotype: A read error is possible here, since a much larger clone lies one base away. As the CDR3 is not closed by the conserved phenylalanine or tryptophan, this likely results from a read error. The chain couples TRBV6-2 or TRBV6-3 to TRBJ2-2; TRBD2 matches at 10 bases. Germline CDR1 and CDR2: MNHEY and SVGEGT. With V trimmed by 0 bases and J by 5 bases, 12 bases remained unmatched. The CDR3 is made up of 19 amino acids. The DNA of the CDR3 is TGTGCCAGCAGTTACTCGTTACCCCTAGCGGGAGTGTTTACCGGGGAGCTGTTTTCT. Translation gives CASSYSLPLAGVFTGELFS.

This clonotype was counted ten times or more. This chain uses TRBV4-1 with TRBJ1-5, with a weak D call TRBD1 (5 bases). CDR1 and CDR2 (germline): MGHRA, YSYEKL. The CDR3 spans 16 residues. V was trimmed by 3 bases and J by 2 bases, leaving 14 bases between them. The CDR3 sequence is CASSQYGQLGNQPQHF. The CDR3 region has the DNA TGCGCCAGCAGCCAGTATGGACAATTGGGCAATCAGCCCCAGCATTTT.

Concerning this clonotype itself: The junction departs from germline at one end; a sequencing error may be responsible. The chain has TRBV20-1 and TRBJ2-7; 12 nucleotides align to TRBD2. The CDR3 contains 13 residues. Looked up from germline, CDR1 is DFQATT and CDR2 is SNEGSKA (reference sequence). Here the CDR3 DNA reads TGCAGTGCTAGGACTAGCGGGAGCTACGAGCGGTACTTC. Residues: CSARTSGSYERYF.

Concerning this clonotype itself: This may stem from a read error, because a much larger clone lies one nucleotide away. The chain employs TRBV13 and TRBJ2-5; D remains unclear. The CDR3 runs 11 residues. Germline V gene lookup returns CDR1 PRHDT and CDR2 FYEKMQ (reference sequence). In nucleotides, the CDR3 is TGTGCCTGCAGCCACGGGGAGACCCAGTACTTC. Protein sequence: CACSHGETQYF.

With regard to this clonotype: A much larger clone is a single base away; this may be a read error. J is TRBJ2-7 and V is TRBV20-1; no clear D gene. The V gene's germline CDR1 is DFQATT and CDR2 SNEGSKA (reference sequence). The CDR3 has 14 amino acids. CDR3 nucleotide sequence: TGCGGTGCCCCCATGGCGGCCAGCTCCTACGAGCAGTACTTC. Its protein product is CGAPMAASSYEQYF.

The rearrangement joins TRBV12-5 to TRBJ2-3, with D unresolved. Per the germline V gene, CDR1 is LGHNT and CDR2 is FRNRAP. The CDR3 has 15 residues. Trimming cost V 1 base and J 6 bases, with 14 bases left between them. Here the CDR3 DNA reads TGTGCTAGTGGTTTGGACTACGCCCACTCCGATACGCAGTATTTT. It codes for CASGLDYAHSDTQYF.

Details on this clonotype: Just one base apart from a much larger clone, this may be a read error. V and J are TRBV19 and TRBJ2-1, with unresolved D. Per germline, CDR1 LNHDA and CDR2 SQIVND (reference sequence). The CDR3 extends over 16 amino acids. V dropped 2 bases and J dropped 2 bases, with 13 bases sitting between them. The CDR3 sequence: CASSISKWNTYNEQFF. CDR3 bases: TGTGCCAGTAGTATATCTAAGTGGAATACCTACAATGAGCAGTTCTTC.

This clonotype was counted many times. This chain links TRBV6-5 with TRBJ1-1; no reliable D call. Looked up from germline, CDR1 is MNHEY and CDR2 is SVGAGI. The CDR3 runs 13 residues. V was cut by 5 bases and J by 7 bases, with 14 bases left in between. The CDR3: CASSVGRVGEAFF. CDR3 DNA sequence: TGTGCCAGCAGTGTTGGGAGGGTAGGTGAAGCTTTCTTT.

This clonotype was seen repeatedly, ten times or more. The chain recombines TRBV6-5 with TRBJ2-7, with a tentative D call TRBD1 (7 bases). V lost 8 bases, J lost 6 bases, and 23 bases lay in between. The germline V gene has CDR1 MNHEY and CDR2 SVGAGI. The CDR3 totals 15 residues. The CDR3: CASSSGGSLGTEQYF. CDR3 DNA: TGTGCCAGCTCATCAGGGGGGAGTTTAGGTACCGAGCAGTACTTC.

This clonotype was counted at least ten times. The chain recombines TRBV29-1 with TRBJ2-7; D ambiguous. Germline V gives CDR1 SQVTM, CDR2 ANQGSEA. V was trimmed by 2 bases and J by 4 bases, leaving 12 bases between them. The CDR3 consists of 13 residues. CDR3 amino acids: CSVESAAGYEQYF. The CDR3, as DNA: TGCAGCGTTGAATCCGCCGCCGGGTACGAGCAGTACTTC.

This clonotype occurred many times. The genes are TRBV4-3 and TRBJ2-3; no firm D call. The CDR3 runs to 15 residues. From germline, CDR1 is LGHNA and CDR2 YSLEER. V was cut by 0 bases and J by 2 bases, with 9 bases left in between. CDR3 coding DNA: TGCGCCAGCAGCCAAGATACACCTTACACAGATACGCAGTATTTT. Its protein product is CASSQDTPYTDTQYF.

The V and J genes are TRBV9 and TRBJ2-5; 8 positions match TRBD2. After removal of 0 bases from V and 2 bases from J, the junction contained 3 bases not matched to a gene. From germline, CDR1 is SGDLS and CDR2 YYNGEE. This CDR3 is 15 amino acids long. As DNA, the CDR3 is TGTGCCAGCAGCGTAGGTTCGGGAGGGCAAGAGACCCAGTACTTC. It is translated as CASSVGSGGQETQYF.

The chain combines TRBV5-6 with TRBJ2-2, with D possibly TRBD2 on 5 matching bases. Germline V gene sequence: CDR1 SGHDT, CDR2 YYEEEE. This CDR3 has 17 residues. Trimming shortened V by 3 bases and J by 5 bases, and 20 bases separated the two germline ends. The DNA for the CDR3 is TGTGCCAGCAGCTCCCACCGGGGTTCAAGCTATACCGGGGAGCTGTTTTTT. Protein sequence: CASSSHRGSSYTGELFF.

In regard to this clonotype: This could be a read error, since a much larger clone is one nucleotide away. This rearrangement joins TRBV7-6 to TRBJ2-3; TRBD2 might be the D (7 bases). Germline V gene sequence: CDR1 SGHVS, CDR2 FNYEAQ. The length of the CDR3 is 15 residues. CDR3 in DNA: TGTGCCAGCAGCCGTGGGGGGGGGGCGGCAGATATGCAGTATTTT. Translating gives CASSRGGGAADMQYF.

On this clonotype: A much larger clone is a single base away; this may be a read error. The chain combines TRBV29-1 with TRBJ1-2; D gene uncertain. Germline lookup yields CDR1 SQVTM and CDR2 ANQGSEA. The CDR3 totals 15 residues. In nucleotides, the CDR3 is TGCAGCGTTGTCCCCCCCCTGAGGGAAGTGAATGGCTGCACCTTC. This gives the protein CSVVPPLREVNGCTF. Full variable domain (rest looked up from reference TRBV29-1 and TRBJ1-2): SAVISQKPSRDICQRGTSLTIQCQVDSQVTMMFWYRQQPGQSLTLIATANQGSEATYESGFVIDKFPISRPNLTFSTLTVSNMSPEDSSIYLCSVVPPLREVNGCTFGSGTRLTVV.

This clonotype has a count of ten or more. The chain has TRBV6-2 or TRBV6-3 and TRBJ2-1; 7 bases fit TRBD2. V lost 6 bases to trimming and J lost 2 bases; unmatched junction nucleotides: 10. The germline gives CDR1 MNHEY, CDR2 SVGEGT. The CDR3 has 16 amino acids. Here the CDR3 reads CASRILPGLTYNEQFF. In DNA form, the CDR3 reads TGTGCCAGCAGAATACTACCGGGACTAACCTACAATGAGCAGTTCTTC.